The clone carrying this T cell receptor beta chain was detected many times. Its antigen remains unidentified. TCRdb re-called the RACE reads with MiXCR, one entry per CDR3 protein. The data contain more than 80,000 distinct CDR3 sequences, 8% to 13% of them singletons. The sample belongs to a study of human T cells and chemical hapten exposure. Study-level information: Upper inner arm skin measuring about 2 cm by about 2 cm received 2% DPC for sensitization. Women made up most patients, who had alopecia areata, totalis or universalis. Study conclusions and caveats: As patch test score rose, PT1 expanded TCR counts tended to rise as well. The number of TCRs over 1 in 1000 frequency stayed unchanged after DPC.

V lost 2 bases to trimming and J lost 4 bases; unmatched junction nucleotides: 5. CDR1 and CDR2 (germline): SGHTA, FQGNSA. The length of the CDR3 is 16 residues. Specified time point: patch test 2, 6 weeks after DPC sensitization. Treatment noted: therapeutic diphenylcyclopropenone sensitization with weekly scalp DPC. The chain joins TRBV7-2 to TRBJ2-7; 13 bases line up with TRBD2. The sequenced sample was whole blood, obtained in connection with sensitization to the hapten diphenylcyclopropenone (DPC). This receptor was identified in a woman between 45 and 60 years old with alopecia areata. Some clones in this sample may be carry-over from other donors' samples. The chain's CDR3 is CASSLSTSGRVYEQYF. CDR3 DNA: TGTGCCAGCAGCTTAAGTACTAGCGGGAGGGTTTACGAGCAGTACTTC. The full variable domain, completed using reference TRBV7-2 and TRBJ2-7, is GAGVSQSPSNKVTEKGKDVELRCDPISGHTALYWYRQSLGQGLEFLIYFQGNSAPDKSGLPSDRFSAERTGGSVSTLTIQRTQQEDSAVYLCASSLSTSGRVYEQYFGPGTRLTVT.